This TCR beta chain was captured in a study of T cell clonality in common variable immunodeficiency. The CDR3 runs to 15 residues. Germline V gene sequence: CDR1 LNHDA, CDR2 SQIVND (reference sequence). General observations from the study: Fewer deletions and N-nucleotide insertions were reportedly seen in common variable immunodeficiency TCR beta sequences. CVID subjects had higher TCRbeta clonality than healthy controls, most marked in about a third.

Heparinized whole blood, about 5 to 9 ml, came from each donor. Control and CVID samples contributed equal amounts of genomic DNA. This table comes from immunoSEQ multiplex PCR, and its TCRdb copy is limited to in-frame clones, with some not included. In total the sample includes some 38,000 clones, none of them seen once. This clone has a handful of counts. The antigen is undetermined. Sequencing ends 3 residues short of the CDR3 end; the germline J gene provides the rest. The chain recombines TRBV19 with TRBJ2-3, with 12 bases fitting TRBD2. The sample taken for sequencing was peripheral blood mononuclear cells. This receptor was identified in a person between 18 and 75 years old in good health. CDR3 bases read: TGTGCCAGTAGTCGACTAGCGGGAGCCCAAGAGACG. It yields the protein CASSRLAGAQET. The CDR3 in full is CASSRLAGAQETQYF.